This T cell receptor beta chain was sequenced in a study of blood T cell repertoires in COVID-19. Study-wide context: Donors in the United States, Italy and Spain gave samples during acute or convalescent COVID-19. The analysed material was cDNA or gDNA that came from T cells, B-cell-depleted T cells, or PBMCs.

Here immunoSEQ multiplex PCR was the method, and the copy in TCRdb shows in-frame clones only, minus some. The profile shows 150,000 or so clones, roughly 83% of them singletons. Participants were aged about 18 to 90 years, lived in over 20 US areas, and enrolled virtually. The CDR3 contains 14 residues. After removal of 3 bases from V and 2 bases from J, the junction contained 3 bases not matched to a gene. The specimen sequenced was PBMCs or T cells enriched from blood (not recorded which). The chain links TRBV5-3 to TRBJ2-7; 9 positions agree with TRBD1. TRBV5-3 is designated an ORF whose function remains uncertain. The TCR sequence derives from a man aged 65 to 79 who had been exposed to COVID-19. Here the CDR3 DNA reads TGTGCCAGAAGCTCGAACAGGGGGCCCTACGAGCAGTACTTC. This gives the protein CARSSNRGPYEQYF.